Here is one T cell receptor (beta chain) with its context. With V trimmed by 3 bases and J by 4 bases, 10 bases remained unmatched. Germline CDR1 and CDR2: LGHDT and YNNKEL (reference sequence). The CDR3 length is 16 residues. The assay was immunoSEQ multiplex PCR, and TCRdb's table has in-frame clones only and misses some. The sample yields about 160,000 clones, 90% to 95% seen once. This entry belongs to a study of T cell responses to AZD1222 COVID-19 vaccine. This clonotype originated in an adult in good health. The sequences come from peripheral blood, collected on day 0 of AZD1222 vaccination. The chain recombines TRBV3-1 (or the pseudogene TRBV3-2) with TRBJ1-2, with 8 bases matching TRBD1. CDR3 sequence: CASSQGPGQGVYGYTF. CDR3 sequence (DNA): TGTGCCAGCAGCCAGGGCCCAGGACAGGGAGTCTATGGCTACACCTTC.